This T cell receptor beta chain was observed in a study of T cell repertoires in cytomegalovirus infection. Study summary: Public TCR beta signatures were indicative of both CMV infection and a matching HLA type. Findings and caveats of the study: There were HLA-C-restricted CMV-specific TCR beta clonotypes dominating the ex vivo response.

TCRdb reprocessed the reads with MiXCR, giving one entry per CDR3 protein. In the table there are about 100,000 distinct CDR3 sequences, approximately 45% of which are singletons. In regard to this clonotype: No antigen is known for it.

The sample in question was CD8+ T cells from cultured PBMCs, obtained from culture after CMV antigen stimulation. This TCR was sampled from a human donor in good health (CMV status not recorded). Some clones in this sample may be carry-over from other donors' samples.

CDR3 nucleotide sequence: TGTGCCAGCAGCTTAGATCTGGGGGGCCCCCAAGAGACCCAGTACTTC. This codes for CASSLDLGGPQETQYF. The V gene is TRBV7-2, the J gene TRBJ2-5; D tentatively reads TRBD1 or TRBD2 (6 bases each). This CDR3 region has 16 residues. The V end was cut by 1 base, the J end by 1 base, with 13 bases between. Germline V gene data show CDR1 as SGHTA and CDR2 as FQGNSA.